The clone carrying this TCR beta chain was found once. The antigen remains undetermined. The identical CDR3 is also encoded by other nucleotide sequences in the sample. This record comes from a study of human versus mouse CDR3 diversity and MHC coevolution. Study-wide points: Human T cells underwent selection on roughly 6 different MHC II alleles. About 1.6 million TCR beta clonotypes were estimated for humans, the largest repertoire. Two of the three human donors had the lowest clonal inequality.

Germline V gene sequence: CDR1 SGHRS, CDR2 YFSETQ. The CDR3 runs to 15 residues. After removal of 0 bases from V and 0 bases from J, the junction contained 2 bases not matched to a gene. Naive CD4 T cells, CD45RO-negative and CD62L-positive, were flow-sorted from PBMCs. Sequenced by immunoSEQ multiplex PCR; TCRdb stores in-frame clones only, minus some. The data contain fewer than 80,000 clones, around 93% of them singletons. The TCR originated in a person between 25 and 75 years old in good health. Sequences were obtained from naive CD4+ T cells from blood. Subset indicated: CD45RO-negative CD62L-positive naive CD4 T cells. The V call is TRBV5-1, the J call TRBJ1-1; 7 nucleotides line up with TRBD1. CDR3 protein: CASSLAGQLNTEAFF. The CDR3 nucleotides are TGCGCCAGCAGCTTGGCGGGACAGCTGAACACTGAAGCTTTCTTT. The whole variable domain, remainder taken from reference TRBV5-1 and TRBJ1-1, is KAGVTQTPRYLIKTRGQQVTLSCSPISGHRSVSWYQQTPGQGLQFLFEYFSETQRNKGNFPGRFSGRQFSNSRSEMNVSTLELGDSALYLCASSLAGQLNTEAFFGQGTRLTVV.